Here is one T cell receptor (beta chain) with its context. The antigen is undetermined. The source of the sample is a study of post-analysis software for immune sequencing data. Study-wide results and caveats: Patients with multiple sclerosis recorded significantly lower normalized Chao1 diversity than controls, the study found. The five TRBV segments detected at higher frequency in patients than in controls included TRBV5-6, TRBV5-1 and TRBV20-1. Samples from one preparation batch, clustered by F measure, grouped strongly together.

Unique molecular identifiers were carried by the TCR beta cDNA libraries. T cells numbering 1 to 10 million gave rise to some 500,000 cDNA molecules. MiXCR, run by TCRdb on the PCR reads, gives a single entry per CDR3 protein. This sample has 650,000 to 900,000 distinct CDR3 sequences, with about half found just once. Trimming took 4 bases from V and 7 from J, leaving 17 bases between them. Germline CDR1 MNHNS, CDR2 SASEGT. The CDR3 length is 15 residues. The receptor was derived from a girl aged 10-17 years with multiple sclerosis. V is TRBV6-1 and J is TRBJ2-1, with D possibly matching TRBD2 (6 bases). Sample: blood. CDR3 sequence reads: CASSVLEGYENEQFF. CDR3 DNA sequence: TGTGCCAGCAGTGTTCTGGAGGGATACGAGAATGAGCAGTTCTTC.